One and the same sample provided the 22 T cell receptor beta chains below, sequenced in a study of blood T cells in healthy people across ages. With a J-beta primer mix and a sample-barcoded 5' primer, a second PCR ran about 7 to 11 cycles. TCRdb independently ran MiXCR on the 5' RACE reads; one entry per CDR3 protein. The sample has about 1.4 million distinct CDR3 sequences; 59% are singletons. The sample consisted of blood. The receptors stem from a man between 18 and 35 years old in good health.

The chain has TRBV2 and TRBJ2-1, with 10 bases that match TRBD2. Germline loops: CDR1 SNHLY, CDR2 FYNNEI. CDR3 length equals 13 residues. Trimming cost V 9 bases and J 4 bases; bases outside gene matches: 3. CDR3 DNA: TGTGCCAGGGAACTAGCGGGATACAATGAGCAGTTCTTC. Encoded protein: CARELAGYNEQFF.

The CDR3 region is CASKQWGGGTDTQYF. CDR3 nucleotide sequence: TGTGCCAGCAAGCAGTGGGGGGGAGGCACAGATACGCAGTATTTT. The chain couples TRBV7-2 to TRBJ2-3; 7 bases agree with TRBD2. Germline V lookup: CDR1 SGHTA, CDR2 FQGNSA. V was clipped by 7 bases and J by 1 base; unmatched bases: 8. This CDR3 region has 15 residues.

J is TRBJ2-1 and V is TRBV5-1; TRBD2 matches 8 bases. The V gene's germline CDR1 is SGHRS and CDR2 YFSETQ. The CDR3 totals 14 residues. Losses at the gene ends were 2 bases for V and 6 bases for J; bases not matched to a gene: 4. CDR3: CASSLLAAPNEQFF. CDR3 in DNA: TGCGCCAGCAGCTTACTAGCGGCGCCCAATGAGCAGTTCTTC. The whole variable domain, filled in from reference TRBV5-1 and TRBJ2-1, reads KAGVTQTPRYLIKTRGQQVTLSCSPISGHRSVSWYQQTPGQGLQFLFEYFSETQRNKGNFPGRFSGRQFSNSRSEMNVSTLELGDSALYLCASSLLAAPNEQFFGPGTRLTVL.

This clonotype was seen only a few times. The J gene is TRBJ2-5, the V gene TRBV29-1; D is undetermined. Trimming took 3 bases from V and 2 from J, leaving 13 bases between them. Germline-derived CDR1 and CDR2 are SQVTM and ANQGSEA. The CDR3 has 14 amino acids. DNA for the CDR3: TGCAGCGTTGAGGTCGGGTCGGATCAAGAGACCCAGTACTTC. Its translation is CSVEVGSDQETQYF.

The chain has TRBV9 and TRBJ2-2; 10 nucleotides agree with TRBD2. J gave up 3 bases and V 0 bases, and 5 bases lay outside the gene matches. From germline, CDR1 is SGDLS and CDR2 YYNGEE. The CDR3 sequence is 17 residues long. The CDR3 here is CASSVGASGRYTGELFF. The CDR3 DNA follows: TGTGCCAGCAGCGTAGGGGCTAGCGGGAGATACACCGGGGAGCTGTTTTTT.

A word on this clonotype: One junction end disagrees with the germline gene, perhaps due to a read error. This chain uses TRBV7-8 with TRBJ2-7; D gene unclear. The CDR3 covers 13 residues. CDR1 is SGHVS, CDR2 FQNEAQ, per germline. The CDR3 coding sequence is TGTGCCGGCAGCCCCCCCGCTCGAGACGAGCAGTACTTC. Its translation: CAGSPPARDEQYF.

To note about this clonotype: Germline and junction disagree at one end, which may indicate a read error. The gene calls are TRBV7-2 and TRBJ2-5; TRBD2 matches at 7 bases. Germline V gene lookup returns CDR1 SGHTA and CDR2 FQGNSA. The CDR3 runs 17 residues. The CDR3 nucleotides are TGTGCCAGCAGCTTAGTAGCCCTGGCTAGCGGCCAAGAGACCCGGTACTTC. Its protein is CASSLVALASGQETRYF.

Note on this clonotype: Just one base apart from a much larger clone, this may be a read error. This chain links TRBV28 with TRBJ2-5; D possibly corresponds to TRBD1 (5 bases). CDR1 is MDHEN and CDR2 is SYDVKM in the germline V gene. V lost 5 bases to trimming and J lost 3 bases, with 10 bases between them. The CDR3 runs to 13 residues. This CDR3 is CASSVLGEETQYF. In DNA form, the CDR3 reads TGTGCCAGCAGTGTGCTAGGGGAAGAGACCCAGTACTTC.

This clonotype was counted only a few times. CDR3 loop: CSARRERTSGSYEQYF. The CDR3 DNA reads as TGCAGTGCTAGAAGGGAGCGGACTAGCGGGAGCTACGAGCAGTACTTC. This chain joins TRBV20-1 and TRBJ2-7; 13 nucleotides line up with TRBD2. Germline V gene data show CDR1 as DFQATT and CDR2 as SNEGSKA (reference sequence). This CDR3 comprises 16 residues. Trimming removed 2 bases from V and 3 bases from J; junction bases left unmatched: 7.

This clonotype was recorded many times. The chain uses TRBV11-1 and TRBJ2-1; weak D call: TRBD1 (7 bases). The V and J ends lost 5 bases and 2 bases respectively, with 16 bases between them. The CDR3 totals 16 residues. Germline V gene data show CDR1 as SGHAT and CDR2 as FQDESV (reference sequence). The CDR3 coding sequence is TGTGCCAGCAGCAGAGCGACCAGGGGGGCCTACAATGAGCAGTTCTTC. Encoded protein: CASSRATRGAYNEQFF. Based on the CDR3 plus reference TRBV11-1 and TRBJ2-1, the full variable domain is EAEVAQSPRYKITEKSQAVAFWCDPISGHATLYWYRQILGQGPELLVQFQDESVVDDSQLPKDRFSAERLKGVDSTLKIQPAELGDSAMYLCASSRATRGAYNEQFFGPGTRLTVL.

The V call is TRBV6-5, the J call TRBJ2-5, with 7 bases aligning to TRBD1. CDR1 is MNHEY, CDR2 SVGAGI, per germline. V dropped 5 bases and J dropped 5; count of bases not matched to a gene: 11. The CDR3 is 15 amino acids. The CDR3 DNA is TGTGCCAGCAGTGTGGGACAGCTTTTCTTGGAGACCCAGTACTTC. This translates into CASSVGQLFLETQYF.

The chain couples TRBV27 to TRBJ2-5; a possible D gene is TRBD1 (7 bases). Judging by the DNA end, TRBJ2-7 fits better; the J call may be wrong. Germline CDR1 and CDR2: MNHEY and SMNVEV (reference sequence). This CDR3 spans 15 amino acids. CDR3 sequence: CASSYKGAPGDEQYF. The DNA of the CDR3 is TGTGCCAGCAGCTATAAGGGGGCCCCGGGGGACGAGCAGTACTTC.

The chain joins TRBV7-6 to TRBJ2-5; D is unclear. This CDR3 spans 15 amino acids. The V and J ends lost 6 bases and 2 bases respectively, with 16 bases between them. Germline V gene sequence: CDR1 SGHVS, CDR2 FNYEAQ. In DNA, the CDR3 is TGTGCCAGCAGTCTGTTGGTAGGCGTTCAAGAGACCCAGTACTTC. Translating it yields CASSLLVGVQETQYF.

V gene TRBV4-1 combines with J gene TRBJ2-1; D not resolved. There are 16 residues in the CDR3. The V end was cut by 0 bases, the J end by 0 bases, with 9 bases between. The germline CDR1 and CDR2 sequences are MGHRA and YSYEKL. CDR3 coding DNA: TGCGCCAGCAGCCAAGATTACGTGAGCTCCTACAATGAGCAGTTCTTC. Translated, it gives CASSQDYVSSYNEQFF.

The chain carries TRBV25-1 and TRBJ2-1; 7 bases match TRBD1. The CDR3 runs to 14 residues. The trim removed 5 bases at V and 5 bases at J, leaving 6 bases unmatched. In germline, CDR1 is MGHDK, CDR2 SYGVNS. The CDR3 here is CASSQGVFNNEQFF. CDR3 nucleotides: TGTGCCAGCAGTCAGGGGGTCTTCAACAATGAGCAGTTCTTC.

The rearrangement joins TRBV20-1 to TRBJ2-5, with 7 bases fitting TRBD2. The J segment lost 11 bases and the V segment lost 3 bases, leaving 6 bases of the junction unmatched. In germline, CDR1 is DFQATT, CDR2 SNEGSKA (reference sequence). The CDR3 is 11 amino acids. As DNA, the CDR3 is TGCAGTGCTAGGGGAGGGAATGAGCAGTACTTC. Protein product: CSARGGNEQYF.

J is TRBJ2-7 and V is TRBV20-1; D might be TRBD1 or TRBD2, each matching 6 bases. The CDR3 is made up of 14 amino acids. Germline CDR1 reads DFQATT; CDR2 reads SNEGSKA (reference sequence). Between the trimmed V and J ends, which lost 4 bases and 4 bases, there was a span of 17 bases. CDR3 loop: CSATRQEGSYEQYF. CDR3 sequence (DNA): TGCAGTGCTACTAGACAGGAGGGGTCGTACGAGCAGTACTTC.

The chain links TRBV20-1 to TRBJ2-5, with TRBD2 matching 7 bases. Germline V gene sequence: CDR1 DFQATT, CDR2 SNEGSKA (reference sequence). This CDR3 region has 15 residues. Trimming at V came to 1 base and at J to 2 bases, leaving 7 bases not matched to a gene. The CDR3 DNA reads as TGCAGTGCTAGAGCCCCAGCGGGGCATCAAGAGACCCAGTACTTC. This sequence encodes CSARAPAGHQETQYF.

In its sample, this clonotype was seen a few times. The chain is built from TRBV7-9 and TRBJ2-7; TRBD2 aligns across 12 bases. The CDR3 has 19 amino acids. In germline, CDR1 is SEHNR, CDR2 FQNEAQ (reference sequence). Trimming cost V 5 bases and J 3 bases; bases outside gene matches: 17. The DNA of the CDR3 is TGTGCCAGCAGCCCCGAGACTAGCGGGAGCCGTCGGGCTTTCTACGAGCAGTACTTC. This encodes CASSPETSGSRRAFYEQYF.

V usage is TRBV28 and J usage is TRBJ2-7, with D tentatively TRBD1 (6 bases). This CDR3 has 13 amino acids. CDR1 is MDHEN and CDR2 is SYDVKM in the germline V gene. V was cut by 8 bases and J by 0 bases, with 11 bases left in between. CDR3 in DNA: TGTGCCAGCGGCGAGGGGGACTCCTACGAGCAGTACTTC. Protein product: CASGEGDSYEQYF.

This clonotype came up a few times. The chain employs TRBV7-2 and TRBJ2-3; D ambiguous. The CDR3 covers 14 residues. CDR1 is SGHTA and CDR2 is FQGNSA in the germline V gene. V gave up 0 bases and J gave up 4 bases, with 8 bases separating them. The CDR3 DNA follows: TGTGCCAGCAGCTTAGCCCCTATGGCAGATACGCAGTATTTT. It is translated as CASSLAPMADTQYF.

The V call is TRBV29-1, the J call TRBJ2-5; D assignment may be TRBD1 or TRBD2 (5 bases each). The CDR3 is 12 residues long. The V end was cut by 5 bases, the J end by 5 bases, with 12 bases between. CDR1 and CDR2 (germline): SQVTM, ANQGSEA. The DNA of the CDR3 is TGCAGCGTTATCACGGGGACGGAGACCCAGTACTTC. Its translation is CSVITGTETQYF.